The 2 T cell receptor beta chains given below trace back to one sample, sequenced in a study of patients and donors after allogeneic stem cell transplantation. TCRdb called the RT-PCR reads again in MiXCR, with one record for every CDR3 protein. The data hold about 150,000 distinct CDR3 sequences, with over 30% observed a single time. Specimen: blood, either unsorted or a sorted T cell fraction (not recorded which). The receptors come from a human donor who was either an allogeneic HSCT recipient or a stem cell or donor lymphocyte infusion donor (not recorded which). It is not recorded whose cells these are; they may come from a transplant donor.

The chain uses TRBV5-1 and TRBJ2-5, with 8 bases aligning to TRBD1. Per the germline V gene, CDR1 is SGHRS and CDR2 is YFSETQ. With V trimmed by 4 bases and J by 4 bases, 3 bases remained unmatched. The CDR3 sequence is 13 residues long. The CDR3 nucleotides read TGCGCCAGCAGCGGTACAGGGGGAGAGACCCAGTACTTC. This codes for CASSGTGGETQYF.

This chain connects TRBV27 to TRBJ1-5; no reliable D call. V gave up 0 bases and J gave up 5 bases, with 14 bases separating them. The length of the CDR3 is 16 residues. In germline, CDR1 is MNHEY, CDR2 SMNVEV (reference sequence). In nucleotides, the CDR3 is TGTGCCAGCAGTTTATCCTGGAGCTGGGGAGATCAGCCCCAGCATTTT. Its protein product is CASSLSWSWGDQPQHF.